This T cell receptor (beta chain) appears in the sequencing data of a study of PD-1 blockade in classical Hodgkin lymphoma. The wider study: Patients got intravenous nivolumab 3 mg/kg every 2 weeks. Findings and caveats of the study: Diminished baseline TCR diversity has been reported in newly diagnosed patients relative to healthy donors. The baseline diversity of complete responders showed similarity to that of newly diagnosed patients. Possible causes of repertoire differences, disease activity or prior therapy, remain undefined.

Relapses following autologous stem cell transplantation were seen in all patients, with brentuximab vedotin exposure varying. Notes on this clone: No antigen is known for it.

Germline V gene lookup returns CDR1 SGHRS and CDR2 YFSETQ. Between the trimmed V and J ends, which lost 10 bases and 0 bases, there was a span of 20 bases. This CDR3 comprises 16 residues. Libraries were prepared by immunoSEQ multiplex PCR; TCRdb keeps only in-frame clonotypes and omits some of them. The sample lists roughly 60,000 clones; around nine tenths were seen once. This clonotype was obtained from a human donor with classical Hodgkin lymphoma. The gene calls are TRBV5-1 and TRBJ1-3; D ambiguous. The starting material was peripheral blood mononuclear cells (PBMCs), obtained before the second cycle of nivolumab. The CDR3: CAYPGDGTASGNTIYF. CDR3 bases: TGCGCCTATCCTGGCGATGGTACAGCCTCTGGAAACACCATATATTTT. Looking up the rest from reference TRBV5-1 and TRBJ1-3 gives the full variable domain: KAGVTQTPRYLIKTRGQQVTLSCSPISGHRSVSWYQQTPGQGLQFLFEYFSETQRNKGNFPGRFSGRQFSNSRSEMNVSTLELGDSALYLCAYPGDGTASGNTIYFGEGSWLTVV.